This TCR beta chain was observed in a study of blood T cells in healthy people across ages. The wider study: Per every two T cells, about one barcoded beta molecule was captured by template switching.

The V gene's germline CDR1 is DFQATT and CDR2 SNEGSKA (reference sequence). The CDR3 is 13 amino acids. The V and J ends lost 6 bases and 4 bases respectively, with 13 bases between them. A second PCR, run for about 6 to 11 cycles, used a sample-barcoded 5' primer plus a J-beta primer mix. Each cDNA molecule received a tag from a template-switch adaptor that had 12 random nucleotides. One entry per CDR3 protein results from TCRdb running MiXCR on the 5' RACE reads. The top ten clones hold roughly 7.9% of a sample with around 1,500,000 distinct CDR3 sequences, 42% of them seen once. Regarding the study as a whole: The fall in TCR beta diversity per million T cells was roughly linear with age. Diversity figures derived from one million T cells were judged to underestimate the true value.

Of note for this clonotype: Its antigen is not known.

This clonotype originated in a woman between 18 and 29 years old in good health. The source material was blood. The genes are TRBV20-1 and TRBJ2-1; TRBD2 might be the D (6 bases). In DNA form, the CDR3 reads TGCAGTGCCCTGGGTAGCGGTTACAATGAGCAGTTCTTC. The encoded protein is CSALGSGYNEQFF.